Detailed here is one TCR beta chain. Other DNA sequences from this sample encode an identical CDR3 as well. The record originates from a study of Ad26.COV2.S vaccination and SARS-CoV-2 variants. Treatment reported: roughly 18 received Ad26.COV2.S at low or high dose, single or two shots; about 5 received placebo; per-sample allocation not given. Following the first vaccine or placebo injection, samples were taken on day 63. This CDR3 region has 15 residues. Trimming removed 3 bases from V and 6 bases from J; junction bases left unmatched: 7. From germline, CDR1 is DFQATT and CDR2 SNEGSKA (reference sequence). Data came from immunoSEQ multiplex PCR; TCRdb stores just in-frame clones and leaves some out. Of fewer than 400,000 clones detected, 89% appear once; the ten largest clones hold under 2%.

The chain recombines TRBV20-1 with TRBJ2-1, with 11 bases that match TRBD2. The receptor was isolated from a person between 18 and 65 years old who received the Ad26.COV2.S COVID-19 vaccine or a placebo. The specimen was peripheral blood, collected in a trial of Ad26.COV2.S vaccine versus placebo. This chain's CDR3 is CSASGLAGGGNEQFF. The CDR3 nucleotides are TGCAGTGCTAGTGGGCTAGCGGGAGGAGGCAATGAGCAGTTCTTC.